This TCR beta chain was captured in a study of blood T cell repertoires in COVID-19. Study-level background: From the United States, Italy and Spain came samples of acute and convalescent COVID-19.

The CDR3 totals 12 residues. Trimming took off 3 bases at V and 7 bases at J, with 4 bases between the two ends. The germline CDR1 and CDR2 sequences are WNHNN and SYGVQD (reference sequence). Repertoires were generated with immunoSEQ multiplex PCR, while TCRdb's copy carries only in-frame clones and drops some. The sample consists of over 250,000 clones, 89% of them appearing once. Participant ages covered roughly 18 to 89 years across about two dozen US areas. For recovered donors of Cohort 3, there were two negative PCRs, clearance, or symptom resolution. Specimen: PBMCs or T cells enriched from blood (not recorded which). The TCR sequence derives from a woman aged 55-69 years who had recovered from COVID-19. This chain uses TRBV10-1 with TRBJ1-6; D unresolved. The CDR3 nucleotides read TGCGCCAGCAGTGACGGGAATTCACCCCTCCACTTT. Amino acids: CASSDGNSPLHF.